A single sample is the source of the 25 T cell receptor beta chains below, sequenced in a study of shared clonotypes between healthy human individuals. It was CD45RO-negative cells, positively selected for CCR7, that made up naive CD8 cells, with terminally differentiated effector memory CD45RA+ cells excluded. This table comes from immunoSEQ multiplex PCR, and its TCRdb copy is limited to in-frame clones, with some not included. The sample gives around 2,000,000 clones, around 96% of which show up once; around 1.2% is in the top ten. Input material: naive CD8+ T cells sorted from blood. The receptors derive from a man aged 18 to 30 in good health.

This sequence joins TRBV19 and TRBJ1-6; 7 nucleotides line up with TRBD1. The CDR3 covers 15 residues. V dropped 6 bases and J dropped 9; count of bases not matched to a gene: 11. Germline assignment: CDR1 LNHDA and CDR2 SQIVND (reference sequence). In nucleotides, the CDR3 is TGTGCCAGTAGCAGTGACAGGGAAGGAAGTTCACCCCTCCACTTT. Its protein is CASSSDREGSSPLHF.

The chain employs TRBV7-9 and TRBJ1-2, with D unresolved. The V end was cut by 4 bases, the J end by 8 bases, with 14 bases between. Germline CDR1 SEHNR, CDR2 FQNEAQ (reference sequence). The length of the CDR3 is 13 residues. The CDR3 sequence is CASSSVEEQGYTF. The CDR3 nucleotides are TGTGCCAGCAGCTCAGTGGAGGAGCAGGGCTACACCTTC.

For this clone: The sample has other DNA sequences that encode this CDR3 too. The chain combines TRBV27 with TRBJ2-1; the D is unclear. CDR1 MNHEY and CDR2 SMNVEV come from the germline V gene (reference sequence). V was trimmed by 0 bases and J by 4 bases, leaving 7 bases between them. CDR3 length: 14 amino acids. This CDR3 is CASSLSDGYNEQFF. The CDR3 nucleotides read TGTGCCAGCAGTTTATCCGATGGTTACAATGAGCAGTTCTTC.

The V gene is TRBV5-6, the J gene TRBJ2-7; 7 bases map to TRBD1. Trimming cost V 8 bases and J 0 bases; bases outside gene matches: 11. The germline V gene encodes CDR1 SGHDT and CDR2 YYEEEE. The CDR3 sequence is 15 residues long. Here the CDR3 DNA reads TGTGCCAGTTATTTAAGGGGGCCAAACTCCTACGAGCAGTACTTC. Translated: CASYLRGPNSYEQYF. Full variable domain (remainder filled in from reference TRBV5-6 and TRBJ2-7): DAGVTQSPTHLIKTRGQQVTLRCSPKSGHDTVSWYQQALGQGPQFIFQYYEEEERQRGNFPDRFSGHQFPNYSSELNVNALLLGDSALYLCASYLRGPNSYEQYFGPGTRLTVT.

This clone was seen just once. The chain recombines TRBV11-2 with TRBJ2-2; 9 bases agree with TRBD2. This CDR3 region has 17 residues. Losses at the gene ends were 1 base for V and 7 bases for J; bases not matched to a gene: 10. Germline V gene lookup returns CDR1 SGHAT and CDR2 FQNNGV. CDR3 in DNA: TGTGCCAGCAGCTTAGTCGGGACTAGCCCATGGGGCGGGGAGCTGTTTTTT. Its protein is CASSLVGTSPWGGELFF. Based on the CDR3 plus reference TRBV11-2 and TRBJ2-2, the full variable domain is EAGVAQSPRYKIIEKRQSVAFWCNPISGHATLYWYQQILGQGPKLLIQFQNNGVVDDSQLPKDRFSAERLKGVDSTLKIQPAKLEDSAVYLCASSLVGTSPWGGELFFGEGSRLTVL.

The CDR3 region is CASSLWGGGAETDTQYF. CDR3 DNA sequence: TGCGCCAGCAGCTTGTGGGGCGGGGGGGCCGAGACAGATACGCAGTATTTT. The chain carries TRBV5-1 and TRBJ2-3, with TRBD2 identical over 9 bases. J was trimmed by 3 bases and V by 1 base; bases with no gene match: 9. From germline, CDR1 is SGHRS and CDR2 YFSETQ. The length of the CDR3 is 17 residues.

The genes are TRBV18 and TRBJ1-4; maybe TRBD1 (5 bases). CDR3 length: 15 residues. The germline V and J ends were trimmed by 5 bases and 3 bases, with 13 bases remaining between them. Germline-derived CDR1 and CDR2 are KGHSH and LQKENI. This CDR3 is CASSSGAQANEKLFF. CDR3 nucleotides: TGTGCCAGCTCATCCGGGGCGCAGGCTAATGAAAAACTGTTTTTT.

This sequence joins TRBV13 and TRBJ1-2; a possible D gene is TRBD1 (5 bases). The CDR3 is made up of 14 amino acids. V was clipped by 6 bases and J by 5 bases, with 16 bases between them. The germline V gene has CDR1 PRHDT and CDR2 FYEKMQ (reference sequence). As DNA, the CDR3 is TGTGCCAGCAGTTCAGACAGCTTCGGTTATGGCTACACCTTC. This encodes CASSSDSFGYGYTF.

This clone was detected only once. This rearrangement joins TRBV5-1 to TRBJ2-5, with TRBD2 identical over 11 bases. The CDR3 is made up of 15 amino acids. CDR1 is SGHRS, CDR2 YFSETQ, per germline. The V segment lost 1 base and the J segment 5 bases; nucleotides outside the gene matches: 4. CDR3 loop: CASSLPLAGDETQYF. CDR3 bases: TGCGCCAGCAGCTTGCCACTAGCGGGAGATGAGACCCAGTACTTC.

This CDR3 is CASSVDSDLSYEQYF. Written as DNA, the CDR3 is TGTGCCAGCAGCGTCGACAGTGACCTCTCCTACGAGCAGTACTTC. V usage is TRBV9 and J usage is TRBJ2-7; D perhaps matches TRBD1 (5 bases). The V and J ends lost 2 bases and 0 bases respectively, with 12 bases between them. The V gene's germline CDR1 is SGDLS and CDR2 YYNGEE. The CDR3 is 15 residues long.

The gene calls are TRBV12-5 and TRBJ1-4; maybe TRBD1 (5 bases). The CDR3 spans 16 residues. V lost 4 bases and J lost 8, with 20 bases in between. Germline values: CDR1 LGHNT, CDR2 FRNRAP. CDR3 residues: CASGSPRGGEGEKLFF. CDR3 nucleotides: TGTGCTAGTGGTTCACCCCGGGGAGGGGAGGGGGAAAAACTGTTTTTT.

The chain couples TRBV5-1 to TRBJ1-1; 8 bases line up with TRBD1. The CDR3 is 15 residues long. Germline V lookup: CDR1 SGHRS, CDR2 YFSETQ. V lost 4 bases and J lost 1; bases outside the gene matches: 6. The CDR3: CASSRGQGANTEAFF. The CDR3 DNA reads TGCGCCAGCAGCAGAGGACAGGGAGCGAACACTGAAGCTTTCTTT.

The genes are TRBV27 and TRBJ1-1; D is undetermined. The CDR3 consists of 16 residues. CDR1 MNHEY and CDR2 SMNVEV come from the germline V gene (reference sequence). V lost 5 bases and J lost 5, with 21 bases in between. The CDR3 nucleotides are TGTGCCAGCAGTCAACTCTTCGTTGAGGCGGGGACTGAAGCTTTCTTT. Its translation: CASSQLFVEAGTEAFF.

The V gene is TRBV19, the J gene TRBJ2-7, with D unresolved. CDR1 and CDR2 (germline): LNHDA, SQIVND (reference sequence). The V end was cut by 3 bases, the J end by 5 bases, with 11 bases between. The CDR3 is 13 amino acids. The CDR3 DNA reads TGTGCCAGTAGTATGACCCCCTTGGACGAGCAGTACTTC. Protein: CASSMTPLDEQYF.

The V call is TRBV10-2, the J call TRBJ1-4; a possible D gene is TRBD1 (5 bases). The germline V gene encodes CDR1 WSHSY and CDR2 SAAADI. The CDR3 contains 14 residues. V was pared by 8 bases and J by 3 bases, with 13 bases between. The CDR3 DNA reads as TGCGCCAGCGCTCAGGGTCGGGCTAATGAAAAACTGTTTTTT. Translated, it gives CASAQGRANEKLFF.

This chain joins TRBV10-3 and TRBJ2-1; D is possibly TRBD1 (6 bases). The V end lost 3 bases, the J end lost 0 bases, and 9 bases lay between the germline ends. The CDR3 is made up of 15 amino acids. Germline-derived CDR1 and CDR2 are ENHRY and SYGVKD. The CDR3 bases are TGTGCCATCAGTGACAGGGGTGACTCCTACAATGAGCAGTTCTTC. Translated: CAISDRGDSYNEQFF.

Remarks on this clone: The same CDR3 also results from other DNA sequences found in this sample. This chain connects TRBV9 to TRBJ1-5; D is undetermined. Germline CDR1 and CDR2: SGDLS and YYNGEE. V was cut by 0 bases and J by 3 bases, with 7 bases left in between. CDR3 length equals 14 residues. CDR3 nucleotide sequence: TGTGCCAGCAGCGTAGGAGGTACCAATCAGCCCCAGCATTTT. It yields the protein CASSVGGTNQPQHF.

On this clone: Other DNA sequences within the sample encode an identical CDR3. The V gene is TRBV10-3, the J gene TRBJ2-5, with 13 bases matching TRBD2. V lost 0 bases and J lost 2; bases outside the gene matches: 0. Per germline, CDR1 ENHRY and CDR2 SYGVKD. The CDR3 consists of 16 residues. The CDR3 here is CAISESGLAGQETQYF. The CDR3 region has the DNA TGTGCCATCAGTGAGTCGGGACTAGCGGGACAAGAGACCCAGTACTTC.

This chain connects TRBV5-4 to TRBJ2-3; the D gene is possibly TRBD2 (6 bases). Germline V gives CDR1 SGHNT, CDR2 YYREEE (reference sequence). V was cut by 4 bases and J by 3 bases, with 15 bases left in between. There are 15 residues in the CDR3. For the CDR3, the DNA is TGTGCCAGCAGCGACCTCGGCGGGATTACAGATACGCAGTATTTT. Translated, it gives CASSDLGGITDTQYF.

The gene calls are TRBV15 and TRBJ1-2; 9 bases are a match to TRBD1. V lost 4 bases to trimming and J lost 5 bases; unmatched junction nucleotides: 5. The CDR3 extends over 14 amino acids. Germline CDR1 and CDR2: LNHNV and YYDKDF (reference sequence). For the CDR3, the DNA is TGTGCCACCAGCACCGGGACAGGGACATATGGCTACACCTTC. It is translated as CATSTGTGTYGYTF.

The chain uses TRBV7-2 and TRBJ1-3; no definite D call. This CDR3 contains 17 residues. The ends were cut back, 1 base at V and 4 bases at J, with 17 bases in the middle. Germline V gene lookup returns CDR1 SGHTA and CDR2 FQGNSA. The CDR3 sequence: CASSLEVGVRTGNTIYF. The DNA of the CDR3 is TGTGCCAGCAGCTTAGAGGTCGGGGTTAGGACCGGAAACACCATATATTTT.

The J gene is TRBJ2-3, the V gene TRBV9; possible D gene TRBD2, 7 bases. The CDR3 is 15 residues long. V was clipped by 2 bases and J by 4 bases, with 14 bases between them. Germline V gene lookup returns CDR1 SGDLS and CDR2 YYNGEE. CDR3 DNA sequence: TGTGCCAGCAGCGTTGAGGGGGGGCCCTCAGATACGCAGTATTTT. Protein sequence: CASSVEGGPSDTQYF.

The chain employs TRBV5-6 and TRBJ2-1, with 8 bases aligning to TRBD2. This CDR3 spans 14 amino acids. From germline, CDR1 is SGHDT and CDR2 YYEEEE. Unmatched junction bases numbered 7, after V lost 6 bases and J lost 5 bases. The CDR3 nucleotides read TGTGCCAGCACCTACGGGACTAGTAACAATGAGCAGTTCTTC. It is translated as CASTYGTSNNEQFF.

The J gene is TRBJ1-1, the V gene TRBV28, with D unresolved. Deletions cut 1 base from V and 5 bases from J, with 11 bases between. The CDR3 runs to 14 residues. CDR1 is MDHEN and CDR2 is SYDVKM in the germline V gene. The DNA of the CDR3 is TGTGCCAGCAGTTTATATAGAGAAGAGACTGAAGCTTTCTTT. This sequence encodes CASSLYREETEAFF.

The J gene is TRBJ1-5, the V gene TRBV6-5; D is unclear. The CDR3 has 15 amino acids. V was pared by 6 bases and J by 1 base, with 13 bases between. The germline CDR1 and CDR2 sequences are MNHEY and SVGAGI. CDR3 region: CASSPQPSSNQPQHF. The CDR3 DNA reads TGTGCCAGCAGCCCCCAACCAAGCAGCAATCAGCCCCAGCATTTT.